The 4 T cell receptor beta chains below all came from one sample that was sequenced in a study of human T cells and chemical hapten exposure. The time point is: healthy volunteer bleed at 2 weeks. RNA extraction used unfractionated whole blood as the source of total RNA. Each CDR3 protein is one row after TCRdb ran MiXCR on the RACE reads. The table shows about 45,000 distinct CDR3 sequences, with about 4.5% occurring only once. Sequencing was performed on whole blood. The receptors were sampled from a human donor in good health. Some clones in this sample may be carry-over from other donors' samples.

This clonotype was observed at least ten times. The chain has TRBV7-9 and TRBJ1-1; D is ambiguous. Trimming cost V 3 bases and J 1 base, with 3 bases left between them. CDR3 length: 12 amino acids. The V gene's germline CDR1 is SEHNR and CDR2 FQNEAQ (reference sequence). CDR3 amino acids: CASSFSNTEAFF. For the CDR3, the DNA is TGTGCCAGCAGCTTCTCGAACACTGAAGCTTTCTTT.

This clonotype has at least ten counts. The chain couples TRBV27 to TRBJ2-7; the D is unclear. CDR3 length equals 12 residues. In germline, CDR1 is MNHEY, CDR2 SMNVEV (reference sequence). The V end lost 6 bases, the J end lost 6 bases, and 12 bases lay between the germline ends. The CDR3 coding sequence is TGTGCCAGCAGCTTGTCCCCGCCCGAGCAGTACTTC. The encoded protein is CASSLSPPEQYF.

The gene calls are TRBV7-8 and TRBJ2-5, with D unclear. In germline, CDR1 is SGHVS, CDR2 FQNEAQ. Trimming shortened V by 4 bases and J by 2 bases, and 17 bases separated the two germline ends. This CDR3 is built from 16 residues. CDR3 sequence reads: CASSSASSQVQETQYF. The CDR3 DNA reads TGTGCCAGCAGCTCCGCCTCCTCTCAAGTACAAGAGACCCAGTACTTC.

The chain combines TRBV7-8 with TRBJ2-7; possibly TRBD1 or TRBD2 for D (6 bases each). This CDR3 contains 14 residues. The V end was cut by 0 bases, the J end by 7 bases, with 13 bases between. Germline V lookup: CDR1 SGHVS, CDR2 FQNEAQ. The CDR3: CASSLASGGGEQYF. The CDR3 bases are TGTGCCAGCAGCTTAGCTTCCGGAGGGGGGGAGCAGTACTTC.